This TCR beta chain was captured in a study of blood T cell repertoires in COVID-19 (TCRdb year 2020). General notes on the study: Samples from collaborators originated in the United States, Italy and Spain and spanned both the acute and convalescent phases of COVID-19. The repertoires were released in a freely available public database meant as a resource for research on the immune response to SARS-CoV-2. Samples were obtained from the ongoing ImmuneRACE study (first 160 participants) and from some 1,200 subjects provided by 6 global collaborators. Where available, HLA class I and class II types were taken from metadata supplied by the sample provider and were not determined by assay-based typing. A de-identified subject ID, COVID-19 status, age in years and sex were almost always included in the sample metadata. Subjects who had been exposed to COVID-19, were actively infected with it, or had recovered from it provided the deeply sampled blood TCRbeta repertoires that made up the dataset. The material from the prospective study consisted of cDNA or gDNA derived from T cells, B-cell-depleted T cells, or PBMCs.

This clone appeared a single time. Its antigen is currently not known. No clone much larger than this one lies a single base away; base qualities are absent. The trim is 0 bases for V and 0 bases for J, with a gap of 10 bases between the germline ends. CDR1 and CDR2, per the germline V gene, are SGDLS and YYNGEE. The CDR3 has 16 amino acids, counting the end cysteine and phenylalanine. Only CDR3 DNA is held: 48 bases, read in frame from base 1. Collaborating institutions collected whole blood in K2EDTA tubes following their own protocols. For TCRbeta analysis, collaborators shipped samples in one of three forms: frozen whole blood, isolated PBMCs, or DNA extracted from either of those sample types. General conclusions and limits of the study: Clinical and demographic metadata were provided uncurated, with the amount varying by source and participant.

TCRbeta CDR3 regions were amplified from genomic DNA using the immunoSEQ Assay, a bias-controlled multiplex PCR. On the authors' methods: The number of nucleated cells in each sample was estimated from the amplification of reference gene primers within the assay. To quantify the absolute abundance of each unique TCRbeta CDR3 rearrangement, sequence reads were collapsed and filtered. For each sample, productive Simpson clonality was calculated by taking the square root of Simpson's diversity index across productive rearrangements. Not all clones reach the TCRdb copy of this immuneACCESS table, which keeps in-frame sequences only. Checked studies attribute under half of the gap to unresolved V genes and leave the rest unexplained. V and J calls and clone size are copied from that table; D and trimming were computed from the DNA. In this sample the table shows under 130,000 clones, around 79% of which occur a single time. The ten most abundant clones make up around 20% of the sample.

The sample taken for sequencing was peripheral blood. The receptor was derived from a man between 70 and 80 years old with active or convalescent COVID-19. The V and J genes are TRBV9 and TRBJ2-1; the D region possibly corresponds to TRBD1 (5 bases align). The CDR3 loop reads CASSVGGQASYNEQFF. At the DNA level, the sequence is TGTGCCAGCAGCGTAGGGGGCCAGGCCTCCTACAATGAGCAGTTCTTC.